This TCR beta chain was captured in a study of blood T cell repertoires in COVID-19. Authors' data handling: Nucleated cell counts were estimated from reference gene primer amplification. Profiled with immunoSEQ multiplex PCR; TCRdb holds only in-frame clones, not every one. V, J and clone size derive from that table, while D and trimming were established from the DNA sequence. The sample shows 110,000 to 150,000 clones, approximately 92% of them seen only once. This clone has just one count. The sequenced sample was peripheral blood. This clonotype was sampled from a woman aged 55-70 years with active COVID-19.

The CDR3 sequence: CASSASPGQGSTGELFF. The CDR3 nucleotides are TGTGCCAGCAGTGCATCCCCGGGACAGGGGAGCACCGGGGAGCTGTTTTTT. The chain links TRBV27 to TRBJ2-2; 10 nucleotides match TRBD1. The CDR3 contains 17 residues. The junction had 10 bases not matched to a gene; V was cut back by 5 bases and J by 4 bases. Per the germline V gene, CDR1 is MNHEY and CDR2 is SMNVEV (reference sequence).